This T cell receptor (beta chain) emerged from a study of T cells in Graves' hyperthyroidism and ophthalmopathy. Across the whole study: It was at initial diagnosis, before any treatment, that peripheral blood was collected.

This CDR3 spans 14 amino acids. J gave up 5 bases and V 4 bases, and 1 base lay outside the gene matches. Per the germline V gene, CDR1 is MNHEY and CDR2 is SVGAGI. Amplified TCR beta CDR3 regions came from RNA transcripts. The HTBI set primed first-round TCR CDR3 RT-PCR. TCRdb ran MiXCR on the multiplex PCR reads and lists one entry per CDR3 protein. The repertoire holds 700,000 or so distinct CDR3 sequences, around 15% seen once, with around 12% in the top ten. This clonotype has a count of ten or more. The clonotype originates from a woman aged 45 to 65 with Graves' ophthalmopathy. Input material: blood. The chain links TRBV6-5 to TRBJ2-7; TRBD2 matches 14 bases. Written as DNA, the CDR3 is TGTGCCAGCAGTTGGGGACTAGCGGGAGACGAGCAGTACTTC. Protein sequence: CASSWGLAGDEQYF.